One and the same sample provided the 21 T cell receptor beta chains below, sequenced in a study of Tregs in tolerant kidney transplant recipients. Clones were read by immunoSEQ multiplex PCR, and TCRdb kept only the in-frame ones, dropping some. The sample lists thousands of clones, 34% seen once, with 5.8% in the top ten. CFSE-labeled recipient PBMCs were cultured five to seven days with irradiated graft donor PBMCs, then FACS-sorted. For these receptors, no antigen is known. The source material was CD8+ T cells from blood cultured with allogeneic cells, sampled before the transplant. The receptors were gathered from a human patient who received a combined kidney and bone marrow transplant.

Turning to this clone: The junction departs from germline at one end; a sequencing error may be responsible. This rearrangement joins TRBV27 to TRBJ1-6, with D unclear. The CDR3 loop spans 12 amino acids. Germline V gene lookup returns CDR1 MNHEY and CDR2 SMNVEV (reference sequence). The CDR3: CASSLLHSPLHF. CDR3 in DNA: TGTGCCAGCAGTTTATTACATTCCCCCCTCCACTTT.

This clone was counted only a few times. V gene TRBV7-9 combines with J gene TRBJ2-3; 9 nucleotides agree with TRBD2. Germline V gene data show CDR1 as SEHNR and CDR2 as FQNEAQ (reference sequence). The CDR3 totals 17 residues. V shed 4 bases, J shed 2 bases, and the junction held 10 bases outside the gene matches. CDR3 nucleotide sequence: TGTGCCAGCAGCTATGGGCGGGGGGGGTACCTCACAGATACGCAGTATTTT. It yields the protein CASSYGRGGYLTDTQYF.

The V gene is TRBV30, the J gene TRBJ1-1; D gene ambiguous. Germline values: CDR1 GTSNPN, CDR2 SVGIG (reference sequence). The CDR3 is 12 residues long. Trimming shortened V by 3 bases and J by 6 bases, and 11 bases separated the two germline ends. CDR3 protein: CAWSDIYPEAFF. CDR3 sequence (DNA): TGTGCCTGGAGCGACATATACCCTGAAGCTTTCTTT.

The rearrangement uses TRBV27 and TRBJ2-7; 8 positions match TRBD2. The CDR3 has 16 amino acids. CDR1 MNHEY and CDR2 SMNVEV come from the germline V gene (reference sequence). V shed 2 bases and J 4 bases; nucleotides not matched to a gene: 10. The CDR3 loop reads CASSLILAGGHYEQYF. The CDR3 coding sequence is TGTGCCAGCAGTTTAATTTTGGCGGGAGGTCATTACGAGCAGTACTTC.

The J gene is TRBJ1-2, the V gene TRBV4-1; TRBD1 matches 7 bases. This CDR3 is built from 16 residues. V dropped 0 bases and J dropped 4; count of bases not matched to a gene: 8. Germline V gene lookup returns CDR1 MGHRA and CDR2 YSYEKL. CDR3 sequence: CASSQEPGQAIYGYTF. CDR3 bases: TGCGCCAGCAGCCAAGAGCCCGGACAGGCTATCTATGGCTACACCTTC.

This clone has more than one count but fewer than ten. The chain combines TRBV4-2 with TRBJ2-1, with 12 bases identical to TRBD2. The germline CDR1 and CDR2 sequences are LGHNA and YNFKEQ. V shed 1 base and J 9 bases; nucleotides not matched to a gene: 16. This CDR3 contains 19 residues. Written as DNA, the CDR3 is TGTGCCAGCAGCCAAGGAAGTCCGCGTCTAGCGGGAGGGCAGGGTGAGCAGTTCTTC. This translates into CASSQGSPRLAGGQGEQFF.

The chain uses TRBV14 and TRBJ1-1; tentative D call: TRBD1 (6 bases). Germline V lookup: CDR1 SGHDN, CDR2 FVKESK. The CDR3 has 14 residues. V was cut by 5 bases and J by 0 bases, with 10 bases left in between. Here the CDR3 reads CASSGRDMNTEAFF. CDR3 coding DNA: TGTGCCAGCAGCGGCAGGGACATGAACACTGAAGCTTTCTTT.

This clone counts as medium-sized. CDR3 nucleotides: TGTGCCAGCAGCACAATGGAAAAACTGTTTTTT. This translates into CASSTMEKLFF. This sequence joins TRBV7-9 and TRBJ1-4; D is unclear. Germline CDR1 SEHNR, CDR2 FQNEAQ (reference sequence). The CDR3 length is 11 residues. The germline V and J ends were trimmed by 5 bases and 8 bases, with 6 bases remaining between them.

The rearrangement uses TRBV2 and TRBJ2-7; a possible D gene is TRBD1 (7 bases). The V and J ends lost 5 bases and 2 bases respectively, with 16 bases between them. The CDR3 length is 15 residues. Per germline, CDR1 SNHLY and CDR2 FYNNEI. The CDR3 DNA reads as TGTGCCAGCAGTTTGGGGCAGGGGGGCCCCTACGAGCAGTACTTC. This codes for CASSLGQGGPYEQYF.

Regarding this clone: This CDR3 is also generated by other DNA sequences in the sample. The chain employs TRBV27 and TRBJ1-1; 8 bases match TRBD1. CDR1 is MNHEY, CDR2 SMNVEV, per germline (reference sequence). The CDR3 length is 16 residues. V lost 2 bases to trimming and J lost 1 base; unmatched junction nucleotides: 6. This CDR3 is CASSLLIGTGNTEAFF. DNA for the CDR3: TGTGCCAGCAGTTTACTAATCGGGACAGGGAACACTGAAGCTTTCTTT.

The CDR3: CASSPDREWTDTQYF. The CDR3, as DNA: TGTGCCAGCAGCCCGGACAGGGAGTGGACAGATACGCAGTATTTT. The chain joins TRBV7-6 to TRBJ2-3; 8 bases match TRBD1. Germline loops: CDR1 SGHVS, CDR2 FNYEAQ. V was clipped by 5 bases and J by 3 bases; unmatched bases: 7. This CDR3 region has 15 residues. The complete variable domain, with remaining parts taken from reference TRBV7-6 and TRBJ2-3, reads GAGVSQSPRYKVTKRGQDVALRCDPISGHVSLYWYRQALGQGPEFLTYFNYEAQQDKSGLPNDRFSAERPEGSISTLTIQRTEQRDSAMYRCASSPDREWTDTQYFGPGTRLTVL.

The DNA of the CDR3 is TGCAGCGTTGAAAGGACAGGGGAGACCCAGTACTTC. This encodes CSVERTGETQYF. The V call is TRBV29-1, the J call TRBJ2-5, with 8 bases aligning to TRBD1. The junction had 1 base not matched to a gene; V was cut back by 2 bases and J by 5 bases. Germline V gene data show CDR1 as SQVTM and CDR2 as ANQGSEA. The CDR3 covers 12 residues. The whole variable domain, remainder taken from reference TRBV29-1 and TRBJ2-5, is SAVISQKPSRDICQRGTSLTIQCQVDSQVTMMFWYRQQPGQSLTLIATANQGSEATYESGFVIDKFPISRPNLTFSTLTVSNMSPEDSSIYLCSVERTGETQYFGPGTRLLVL.

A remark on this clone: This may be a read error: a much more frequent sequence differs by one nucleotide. CDR3 nucleotide sequence: TGTGCCAGCAGCCAAGTAACAGCTACCTACGAGCAGTACTTC. It specifies CASSQVTATYEQYF. V and J are TRBV4-2 and TRBJ2-7; no clear D. CDR1 and CDR2 from the germline V gene are LGHNA and YNFKEQ. Trimming took 1 base from V and 2 from J, leaving 9 bases between them. The CDR3 consists of 14 residues.

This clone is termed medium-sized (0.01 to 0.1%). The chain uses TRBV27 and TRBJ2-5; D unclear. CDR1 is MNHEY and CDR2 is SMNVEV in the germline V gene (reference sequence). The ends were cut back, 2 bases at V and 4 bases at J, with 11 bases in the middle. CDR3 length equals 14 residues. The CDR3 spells CASSLIPSLETQYF. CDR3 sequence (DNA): TGTGCCAGCAGTTTAATTCCTAGTTTAGAGACCCAGTACTTC.

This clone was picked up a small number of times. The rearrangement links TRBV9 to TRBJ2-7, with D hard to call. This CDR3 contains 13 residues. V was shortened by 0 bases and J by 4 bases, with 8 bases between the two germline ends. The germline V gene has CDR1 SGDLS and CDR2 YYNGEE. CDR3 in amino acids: CASSVGPPYEQYF. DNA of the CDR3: TGTGCCAGCAGCGTAGGTCCCCCGTACGAGCAGTACTTC.

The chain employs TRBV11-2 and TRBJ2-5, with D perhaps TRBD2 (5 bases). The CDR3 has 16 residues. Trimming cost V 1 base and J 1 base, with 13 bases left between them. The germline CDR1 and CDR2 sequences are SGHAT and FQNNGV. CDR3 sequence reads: CASSLGVERFQETQYF. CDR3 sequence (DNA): TGTGCCAGCAGCTTAGGGGTGGAGCGGTTCCAAGAGACCCAGTACTTC.

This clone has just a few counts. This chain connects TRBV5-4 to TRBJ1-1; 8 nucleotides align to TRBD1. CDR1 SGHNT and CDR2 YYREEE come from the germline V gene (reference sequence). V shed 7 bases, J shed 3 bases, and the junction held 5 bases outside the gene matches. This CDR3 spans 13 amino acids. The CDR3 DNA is TGTGCCAGCGGTAAGACAGGGGACACTGAAGCTTTCTTT. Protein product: CASGKTGDTEAFF.

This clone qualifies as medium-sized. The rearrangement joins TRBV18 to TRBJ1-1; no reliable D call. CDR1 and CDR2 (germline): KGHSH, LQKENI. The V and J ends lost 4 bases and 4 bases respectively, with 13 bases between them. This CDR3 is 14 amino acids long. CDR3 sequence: CASSLPGFGTEAFF. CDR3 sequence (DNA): TGTGCCAGCTCACTCCCAGGTTTTGGCACTGAAGCTTTCTTT.

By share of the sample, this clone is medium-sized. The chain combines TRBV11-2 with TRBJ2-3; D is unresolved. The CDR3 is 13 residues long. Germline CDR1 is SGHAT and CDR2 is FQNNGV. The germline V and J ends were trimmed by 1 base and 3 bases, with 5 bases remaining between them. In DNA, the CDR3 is TGTGCCAGCAGCTTAGCCGTAACAGATACGCAGTATTTT. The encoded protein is CASSLAVTDTQYF.

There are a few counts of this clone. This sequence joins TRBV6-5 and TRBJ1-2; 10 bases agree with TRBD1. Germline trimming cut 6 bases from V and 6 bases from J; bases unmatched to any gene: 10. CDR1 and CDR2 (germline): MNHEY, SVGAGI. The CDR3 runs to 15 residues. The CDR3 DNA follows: TGTGCCAGCAGCCCTGGACCAGGGACAGGGGATGGCTACACCTTC. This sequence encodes CASSPGPGTGDGYTF.

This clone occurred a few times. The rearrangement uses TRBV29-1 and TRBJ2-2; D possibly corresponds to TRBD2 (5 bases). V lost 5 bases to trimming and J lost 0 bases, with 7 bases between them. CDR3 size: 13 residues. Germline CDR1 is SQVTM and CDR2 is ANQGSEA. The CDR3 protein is CSVLGANTGELFF. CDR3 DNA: TGCAGCGTTCTGGGAGCGAACACCGGGGAGCTGTTTTTT.